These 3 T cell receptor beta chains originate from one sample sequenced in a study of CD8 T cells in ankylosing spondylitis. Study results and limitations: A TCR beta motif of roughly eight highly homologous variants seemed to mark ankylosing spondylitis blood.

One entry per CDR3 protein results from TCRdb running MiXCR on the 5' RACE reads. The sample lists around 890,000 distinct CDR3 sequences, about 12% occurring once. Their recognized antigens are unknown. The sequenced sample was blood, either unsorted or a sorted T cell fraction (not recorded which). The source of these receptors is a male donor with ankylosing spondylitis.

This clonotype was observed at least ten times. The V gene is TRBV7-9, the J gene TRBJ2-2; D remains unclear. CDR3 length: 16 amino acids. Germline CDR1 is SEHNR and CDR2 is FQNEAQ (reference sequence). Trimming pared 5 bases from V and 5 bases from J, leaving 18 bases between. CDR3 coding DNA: TGTGCCAGCAGCCCCCCTTTCCGGTTGGCAACCGGGGAGCTGTTTTTT. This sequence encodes CASSPPFRLATGELFF.

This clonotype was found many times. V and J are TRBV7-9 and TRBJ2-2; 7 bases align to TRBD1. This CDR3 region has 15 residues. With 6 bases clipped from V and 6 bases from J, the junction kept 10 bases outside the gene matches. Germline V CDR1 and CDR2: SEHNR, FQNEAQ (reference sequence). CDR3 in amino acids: CASRQQGHNSGELFF. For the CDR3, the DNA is TGTGCCAGCAGACAACAGGGGCACAACTCCGGGGAGCTGTTTTTT.

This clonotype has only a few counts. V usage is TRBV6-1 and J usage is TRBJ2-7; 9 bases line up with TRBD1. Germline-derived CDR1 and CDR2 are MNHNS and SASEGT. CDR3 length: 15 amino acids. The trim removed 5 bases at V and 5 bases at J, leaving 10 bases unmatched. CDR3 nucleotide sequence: TGTGCCAGCAGTATCAGGGACAGGGCATGGGACGAGCAGTACTTC. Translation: CASSIRDRAWDEQYF.